This TCR beta chain was sequenced in a study of regulatory T cells in long-lasting Graves disease. General observations from the study: Rather than thyroid tissue, only peripheral blood underwent study.

This clonotype was counted many times. The antigen is unknown. Regarding time point: persistent/refractory GD, antithyroid drugs over 5 years with positive TRAb. RNA isolated from PBMCs was used to make the TCR library. CDR3-region Arm-PCR and iRepertoire HTBI primers produced the TCR beta libraries. One entry per CDR3 protein results from TCRdb running MiXCR on the multiplex PCR reads. The sample lists about 470,000 distinct CDR3 sequences; about 20% were seen once. CDR3 length: 16 residues. Germline CDR1 reads MNHEY; CDR2 reads SVGAGI. Trimming removed 0 bases at V and 8 bases at J, with 14 bases between.

The receptor's source is a female donor with Graves disease. The source material was peripheral blood mononuclear cells (PBMCs), sampled when the disease was refractory, from a patient treated with antithyroid drugs. The V call is TRBV6-5, the J call TRBJ1-6, with D possibly being TRBD1 (5 bases). The CDR3 DNA reads as TGTGCCAGCAGTTACTCACGATGGGACGGGGATTCACCCCTCCACTTT. Its protein product is CASSYSRWDGDSPLHF.